What follows describes a single T cell receptor beta chain. Its antigen target is currently unknown. No base-level quality is on record; no much larger clone is a single base apart. The donors were healthy, HIV-negative adults with no recently reported acute infections or vaccinations. Only Caucasian adults living in Nashville, Tennessee, USA were represented among the donors. CD4+ T cells were enriched by magnetic negative selection; naive cells were then positively selected on CD45RA, and the negative fraction formed the memory subset. After blood collection by leukapheresis, PBMCs were isolated using Ficoll-Histopaque density gradient centrifugation and then cryopreserved in the vapor phase of liquid nitrogen. Analytical flow cytometry was used to check the purity and quantity of every magnetically sorted T cell population. Each sorted fraction had its genomic DNA isolated and then quantified by UV absorbance on a Nanodrop 2000c.

This record comes from a study of shared clonotypes between healthy human individuals (dated by TCRdb to 2019 to 2021). A note on the overall study: Three men and two women, aged 18 to 49 years, made up the cohort. For each donor, three plates each were used for CD4 naive and CD4 memory, two plates were used for CD8 naive, and one plate was used for CD8 memory. Blood TCR repertoires of a handful of healthy adults were deeply sequenced to estimate repertoire size and the extent of clonotype sharing between individuals. Libraries were prepared and TCR repertoires were sequenced by different laboratories using diverse techniques, in order to increase sequencing depth and limit assay-specific biases. Per donor, leukapheresis produced somewhere between about 0.9 and 9 billion PBMCs.

The CDR3, cysteine through phenylalanine, is 15 amino acids long. Only CDR3 DNA is held: 45 bases, read in frame from base 1. Per the germline V gene, SGDLS is the CDR1 and YYNGEE is the CDR2. Germline trimming amounts to 0 bases on V and 4 bases on J, with 6 as the count of junction bases outside the gene matches. Using the deep immunoSEQ assay, multiplex PCR amplified TCR CDR3 regions from genomic DNA. Extracted genomic DNA from each cell subset was spread evenly across all wells of several immunoSEQ 96-well plates, with each plate serving as a replicate. For sorted subsets, around 0.2 ug genomic DNA, equal to 30,000 to 35,000 T cell genomes, was loaded into each replicate PCR. Purified libraries were measured with a Qubit 3.0 fluorometer, size-checked on a Bioanalyzer 2100, and measured again with the KAPA Library Quantification kit. Each immunoSEQ 96-well plate was sequenced on its own single-read 150-cycle Illumina NextSeq 550 flow cell. The study's own analysis went as follows. Because only junctional sequences without quality scores were contained in the immunoSEQ output, filtering matching that applied to full-length reads could not be performed. To assign V/J genes and CDR3, sequences were annotated against IMGT germline references using PyIR, a Python wrapper for IgBLAST v1.9. Reads were removed for weak V/J assignments (E-value above 1e-6), missing CDR3, stop codons, out-of-frame junctions, or ambiguous translated residues. V3J clonotypes were defined as sequences sharing an identical inferred V gene, J gene, and CDR3 amino acid sequence. The percentage overlap between two repertoires was calculated by dividing the number of shared unique clonotypes by the size of the smaller repertoire. Richness of each repertoire was evaluated using RTK rarefaction, the Chao1 estimator, and Recon v2.1 estimates of unobserved clonotypes. For all TCRbeta clonotypes obtained by the gDNA method from a few donors, generation probabilities were computed with OLGA. This is the immuneACCESS table as TCRdb keeps it, with only in-frame sequences that have V and J called. A part of the clones is gone; compared with another copy, unresolved V genes explain less than half, and the rest is unexplained. V, J and clone size are taken as reported in that table, and D and trimming were inferred from the DNA itself. In all, the sample holds around 1,100,000 clones, and 60% to 80% of those were seen once. The ten largest clones take up 0.89% of the sample.

Summary of the overall study and its limitations: Pairwise subsampling indicated that sequencing depth was expected to affect the degree of clonotype sharing among donors. The small number of donors limited the genetic and exposure-history diversity represented. Higher generation probabilities were observed for clonotypes shared by all four sorted-subset donors than for non-shared clonotypes. Rarefaction of sorted-subset datasets indicated incomplete sequencing despite the large sequencing depth. Sampling was restricted to blood, and TCR repertoires in tissues likely differ from the TCR repertoires found in blood. When a handful of donors were compared, the shared fraction of clonotypes was 5% to 6.5% for naive CD4, 3.5% to 4% for naive CD8, more than 2% for memory CD4, and less than 0.5% for memory CD8. Estimated clonotype richness was generally larger for naive than for memory subsets.

The sequencing sample was made of memory CD4+ T cells from PBMCs. Reading the label with the study, this specimen's cell subset or site is: CD45RA-negative fraction. The receptor's source is a man between 18 and 35 years old in good health. Some clones in this sample may be carry-over from other donors' samples. The chain joins TRBV9 to TRBJ2-5, with 7 central nucleotides matching TRBD2. The encoded CDR3 is CASSVVVSGLETQYF. The nucleotides read TGTGCCAGCAGCGTAGTTGTTAGCGGGTTAGAGACCCAGTACTTC. This CDR3, with the reference TRBV9 and TRBJ2-5 proteins standing in past its ends, gives the full variable domain DSGVTQTPKHLITATGQRVTLRCSPRSGDLSVYWYQQSLDQGLQFLIQYYNGEERAKGNILERFSAQQFPDLHSELNLSSLELGDSALYFCASSVVVSGLETQYFGPGTRLLVL.